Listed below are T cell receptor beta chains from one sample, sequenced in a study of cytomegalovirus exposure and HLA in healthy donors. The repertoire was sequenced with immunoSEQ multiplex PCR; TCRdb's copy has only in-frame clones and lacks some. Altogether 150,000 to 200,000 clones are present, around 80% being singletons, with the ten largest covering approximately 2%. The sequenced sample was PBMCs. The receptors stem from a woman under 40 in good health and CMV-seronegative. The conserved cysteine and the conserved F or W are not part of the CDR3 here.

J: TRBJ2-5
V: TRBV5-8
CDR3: ASSFPERETKY

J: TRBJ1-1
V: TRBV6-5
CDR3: ASSLTGGADTEAF

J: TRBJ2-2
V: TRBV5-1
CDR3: ASSLLKRPGLASAGELF

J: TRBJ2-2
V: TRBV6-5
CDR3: ASRVDTLNTGELF

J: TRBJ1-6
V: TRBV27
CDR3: ASSLNGSGGSPLH

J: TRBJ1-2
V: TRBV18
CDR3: ASLPGQGYGYT

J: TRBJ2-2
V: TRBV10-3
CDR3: AISESWGDGTGELF

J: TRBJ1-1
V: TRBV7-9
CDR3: ASSLQGMNTEAF

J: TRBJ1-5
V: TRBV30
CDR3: AWGDRVIRQPQH

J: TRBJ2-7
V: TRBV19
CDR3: ASRPNRNPYEQY

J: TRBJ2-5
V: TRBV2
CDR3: ASSEGLAGEETQY

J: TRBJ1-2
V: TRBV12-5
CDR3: ASGSDRIRDGYT

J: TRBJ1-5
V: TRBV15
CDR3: ATLSGGTGENQPQH

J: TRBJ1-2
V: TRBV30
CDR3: AWSVSSFGGQSGYT

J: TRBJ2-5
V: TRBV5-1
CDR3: ASSSDWGGVETQY

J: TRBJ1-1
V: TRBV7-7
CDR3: ASSFSPNTEAF